This TCR beta chain was recovered during a study of blood T cell repertoires in COVID-19. Study in general: PBMCs, B-cell-depleted T cells, or T cells provided the cDNA or gDNA that made up the material.

This CDR3 contains 13 residues. Deletions cut 3 bases from V and 7 bases from J, with 12 bases between. Germline V gene sequence: CDR1 KGHSH, CDR2 LQKENI. Original processing methods: The assay estimated nucleated cells by amplifying reference gene primers. Assay used: immunoSEQ multiplex PCR; TCRdb lists only in-frame clones, some missing. That table supplies the V and J calls and clone size; D and trimming were determined from the DNA. The sample lists just under 350,000 clones, 65% to 85% occurring once. Sequenced sample: peripheral blood. The gene calls are TRBV18 and TRBJ2-5; D perhaps matches TRBD2 (6 bases). The source of this sequence is a man aged 25 to 40 with active or convalescent COVID-19. The CDR3 coding sequence is TGTGCCAGCTCACCGGAGGGAAGAGTGACCCAGTACTTC. Its protein product is CASSPEGRVTQYF.